This is a list of T cell receptor beta chains from one sample in a study of long-term antiretroviral therapy in people with HIV. Profiling relied on immunoSEQ multiplex PCR, and the TCRdb table lists in-frame clones only, not all of them. The sample shows approximately 16,000 clones, roughly 80% of them seen only once. Sequencing was performed on unsorted PBMCs, taken roughly 14 months before starting antiretroviral therapy. The receptor source for this set is a man aged 25 to 40 with HIV. CDR3s include the opening cysteine and the closing phenylalanine or tryptophan. A D gene is named only where the DNA matches it firmly. Clone size is stated in some rows and not others, as once, few, many or a class when expanded.

v_gene: TRBV14; abundance: once; j_gene: TRBJ1-1; d_gene: TRBD1; CDR3aa: CASGQRGQGFTEAFF; CDR3nt: TGTGCCAGCGGCCAGAGAGGACAGGGATTCACTGAAGCTTTCTTT
v_gene: TRBV27; abundance: NA; j_gene: TRBJ2-1; d_gene: TRBD1; CDR3aa: CASRDPGQGSDEQFF; CDR3nt: TGTGCCAGCAGGGATCCGGGACAGGGGAGCGATGAGCAGTTCTTC
v_gene: TRBV5-6; abundance: NA; j_gene: TRBJ2-2; d_gene: TRBD1; CDR3aa: CASSYDRGGNFANTGELFF; CDR3nt: TGTGCCAGCAGCTACGACAGGGGGGGCAATTTCGCGAACACCGGGGAGCTGTTTTTT
v_gene: TRBV5-4; abundance: few; j_gene: TRBJ1-2; d_gene: NA; CDR3aa: CASSRTGGDYGYTF; CDR3nt: TGTGCCAGCAGCCGGACGGGAGGGGACTATGGCTACACCTTC
v_gene: TRBV11-2; abundance: once; j_gene: TRBJ2-3; d_gene: TRBD1; CDR3aa: CASSKRQGRTDTQYF; CDR3nt: TGTGCCAGCAGCAAGAGACAGGGCCGAACAGATACGCAGTATTTT
v_gene: TRBV5-1; abundance: NA; j_gene: TRBJ1-3; d_gene: NA; CDR3aa: CASSLFSGNTIYF; CDR3nt: TGCGCCAGCAGCTTGTTTTCTGGAAACACCATATATTTT
v_gene: TRBV9; abundance: NA; j_gene: TRBJ1-1; d_gene: NA; CDR3aa: CASSLGQPNTEAFF; CDR3nt: TGTGCCAGCAGCTTAGGACAACCGAACACTGAAGCTTTCTTT
v_gene: TRBV10-3; abundance: NA; j_gene: TRBJ2-7; d_gene: NA; CDR3aa: CAISEEEGNPYEQYF; CDR3nt: TGTGCCATCAGTGAGGAAGAAGGGAACCCCTACGAGCAGTACTTC
v_gene: TRBV7-9; abundance: NA; j_gene: TRBJ1-2; d_gene: NA; CDR3aa: CASSWTLVYGYTF; CDR3nt: TGTGCCAGCAGCTGGACCTTGGTTTATGGCTACACCTTC
v_gene: TRBV10-3; abundance: NA; j_gene: TRBJ2-1; d_gene: NA; CDR3aa: CAISGRGGNRVTLNSYNEQFF; CDR3nt: TGTGCCATCAGTGGAAGGGGTGGGAACAGGGTGACTCTAAACTCCTACAATGAGCAGTTCTTC
v_gene: TRBV5-1; abundance: few; j_gene: TRBJ2-7; d_gene: TRBD1; CDR3aa: CASSLVGTGGFYEQYF; CDR3nt: TGCGCCAGCAGCTTGGTGGGGACAGGGGGCTTCTACGAGCAGTACTTC
v_gene: TRBV7-3; abundance: few; j_gene: TRBJ2-2; d_gene: NA; CDR3aa: CASSPLPGGELFF; CDR3nt: TGTGCCAGCAGCCCTCTCCCCGGCGGGGAGCTGTTTTTT
v_gene: TRBV7-9; abundance: NA; j_gene: TRBJ2-3; d_gene: NA; CDR3aa: CASSSTDTQYF; CDR3nt: TGTGCCAGCAGCTCCACAGATACGCAGTATTTT
v_gene: TRBV11-2; abundance: once; j_gene: TRBJ2-3; d_gene: TRBD1; CDR3aa: CASSFWGQLADTQYF; CDR3nt: TGTGCCAGCAGCTTTTGGGGACAGCTGGCAGATACGCAGTATTTT
v_gene: TRBV7-9; abundance: medium-sized; j_gene: TRBJ2-7; d_gene: NA; CDR3aa: CASSHRAASYEQYF; CDR3nt: TGTGCCAGCAGCCACAGGGCTGCCTCCTACGAGCAGTACTTC
v_gene: TRBV6-5; abundance: NA; j_gene: TRBJ1-2; d_gene: NA; CDR3aa: CASSLDGAHGYTF; CDR3nt: TGTGCCAGCAGCCTGGACGGCGCCCATGGCTACACCTTC
v_gene: TRBV15; abundance: NA; j_gene: TRBJ2-2; d_gene: NA; CDR3aa: CATSISTAYTGELFF; CDR3nt: TGTGCCACCAGCATTTCTACGGCCTACACCGGGGAGCTGTTTTTT
v_gene: TRBV12-5; abundance: NA; j_gene: TRBJ2-7; d_gene: NA; CDR3aa: CASGFSLYEQYF; CDR3nt: TGTGCTAGTGGTTTCTCCCTCTACGAGCAGTACTTC
v_gene: TRBV5-1; abundance: NA; j_gene: TRBJ1-1; d_gene: NA; CDR3aa: CASSLTDNTNTEAFF; CDR3nt: TGCGCCAGCAGCTTGACAGATAATACGAACACTGAAGCTTTCTTT
v_gene: TRBV6-1; abundance: NA; j_gene: TRBJ2-7; d_gene: NA; CDR3aa: CASSDPSRGVYEQYF; CDR3nt: TGTGCCAGCAGTGACCCGAGCAGGGGGGTATACGAGCAGTACTTC
v_gene: TRBV27; abundance: once; j_gene: TRBJ2-1; d_gene: NA; CDR3aa: CASSSGPTSNEQFF; CDR3nt: TGTGCCAGCAGTTCCGGACCCACCTCCAATGAGCAGTTCTTC
v_gene: TRBV7-3; abundance: NA; j_gene: TRBJ2-1; d_gene: NA; CDR3aa: CASSLGTGLGGYEQFF; CDR3nt: TGTGCCAGCAGTTTAGGTACGGGACTCGGTGGATATGAGCAGTTCTTC
v_gene: TRBV19; abundance: NA; j_gene: TRBJ1-3; d_gene: NA; CDR3aa: CASSKNVLSGNTIYF; CDR3nt: TGTGCCAGTAGTAAAAACGTCCTCTCTGGAAACACCATATATTTT
v_gene: TRBV11-2; abundance: NA; j_gene: TRBJ2-1; d_gene: TRBD2; CDR3aa: CASSLVGLGVGEQFF; CDR3nt: TGTGCCAGCAGCTTAGTAGGACTAGGGGTGGGTGAGCAGTTCTTC
v_gene: TRBV21-1; abundance: NA; j_gene: TRBJ1-3; d_gene: NA; CDR3aa: CASSNRRTLQTREFGNTIYF; CDR3nt: TGTGCCAGCAGCAACCGTCGGACGCTACAGACCCGAGAATTTGGGAACACCATATATTTT
v_gene: TRBV9; abundance: NA; j_gene: TRBJ1-4; d_gene: NA; CDR3aa: CASSVGHLDEKLFF; CDR3nt: TGTGCCAGCAGCGTAGGACACTTGGATGAAAAACTGTTTTTT
v_gene: TRBV6-5; abundance: NA; j_gene: TRBJ2-3; d_gene: NA; CDR3aa: CASRKRSLDTQYF; CDR3nt: TGTGCCAGCAGGAAGCGGTCCCTGGATACGCAGTATTTT
v_gene: TRBV7-2; abundance: NA; j_gene: TRBJ1-2; d_gene: NA; CDR3aa: CASSPLIGPQGF; CDR3nt: TGTGCCAGCAGCCCCTTAATAGGGCCGCAAGGCTTC
v_gene: TRBV15; abundance: NA; j_gene: TRBJ2-6; d_gene: TRBD1; CDR3aa: CATSSGDSSGANVLTF; CDR3nt: TGTGCCACCAGCAGTGGGGACAGCTCTGGGGCCAACGTCCTGACTTTC
v_gene: TRBV7-9; abundance: NA; j_gene: TRBJ1-1; d_gene: NA; CDR3aa: CASRWSNTEAFF; CDR3nt: TGTGCCAGCAGGTGGTCGAACACTGAAGCTTTCTTT
v_gene: TRBV5-4; abundance: NA; j_gene: TRBJ1-2; d_gene: NA; CDR3aa: CASSLVQDFGGYTF; CDR3nt: TGTGCCAGCAGCTTGGTCCAGGATTTCGGTGGCTACACCTTC
v_gene: TRBV6-1; abundance: NA; j_gene: TRBJ2-7; d_gene: NA; CDR3aa: CASRIGAGYEQYF; CDR3nt: TGTGCCAGCAGGATTGGGGCGGGCTACGAGCAGTACTTC
v_gene: TRBV5-5; abundance: NA; j_gene: TRBJ2-6; d_gene: NA; CDR3aa: CASGGISGGANVLTF; CDR3nt: TGTGCCAGCGGGGGAATATCGGGCGGGGCCAACGTCCTGACTTTC
v_gene: TRBV19; abundance: NA; j_gene: TRBJ2-2; d_gene: NA; CDR3aa: CASLEFGGGHGELFF; CDR3nt: TGTGCCAGCCTCGAGTTTGGAGGGGGCCACGGGGAGCTGTTTTTT
v_gene: TRBV5-4; abundance: NA; j_gene: TRBJ1-1; d_gene: TRBD1; CDR3aa: CASSLAGTANTEAFF; CDR3nt: TGTGCCAGCAGCTTAGCCGGGACAGCGAACACTGAAGCTTTCTTT
v_gene: TRBV29-1; abundance: NA; j_gene: TRBJ2-5; d_gene: TRBD2; CDR3aa: CSVGVAGEGETQYF; CDR3nt: TGCAGCGTTGGAGTAGCGGGAGAAGGGGAGACCCAGTACTTC
v_gene: TRBV6-5; abundance: NA; j_gene: TRBJ2-1; d_gene: TRBD2; CDR3aa: CASRKAGSVYNEQFF; CDR3nt: TGTGCCAGCAGGAAAGCGGGGTCGGTCTACAATGAGCAGTTCTTC
v_gene: TRBV4-2; abundance: NA; j_gene: TRBJ2-7; d_gene: NA; CDR3aa: CASSQDLEGEQYF; CDR3nt: TGTGCCAGCAGCCAAGATCTCGAAGGCGAGCAGTACTTC
v_gene: TRBV10-3; abundance: few; j_gene: TRBJ2-2; d_gene: NA; CDR3aa: CAISDSRQGGTGELFF; CDR3nt: TGTGCCATCAGTGATTCAAGACAGGGAGGCACCGGGGAGCTGTTTTTT
v_gene: TRBV7-2; abundance: few; j_gene: TRBJ2-7; d_gene: NA; CDR3aa: CASSFVGPYEQYF; CDR3nt: TGTGCCAGCAGCTTCGTGGGGCCCTACGAGCAGTACTTC
v_gene: TRBV28; abundance: NA; j_gene: TRBJ2-3; d_gene: TRBD2; CDR3aa: CASHSPYSPSGLSTDTQYF; CDR3nt: TGTGCCAGCCACAGTCCCTACAGTCCTAGCGGGCTGAGCACAGATACGCAGTATTTT
v_gene: TRBV27; abundance: NA; j_gene: TRBJ1-4; d_gene: TRBD1; CDR3aa: CASSPPPGQGLNEKLFF; CDR3nt: TGTGCCAGCAGTCCCCCCCCTGGACAGGGGTTAAATGAAAAACTGTTTTTT
v_gene: TRBV27; abundance: NA; j_gene: TRBJ1-2; d_gene: TRBD1; CDR3aa: CASRTGPRGQGADGDGYTF; CDR3nt: TGTGCCAGCAGGACCGGGCCCCGAGGACAGGGCGCGGACGGGGATGGCTACACCTTC
v_gene: TRBV6-5; abundance: NA; j_gene: TRBJ1-2; d_gene: NA; CDR3aa: CASSWDTNYGYTF; CDR3nt: TGTGCCAGCAGTTGGGACACTAACTATGGCTACACCTTC
v_gene: TRBV11-2; abundance: NA; j_gene: TRBJ2-1; d_gene: NA; CDR3aa: CASSLGVGGSYNEQFF; CDR3nt: TGTGCCAGCAGCTTAGGGGTGGGGGGCTCCTACAATGAGCAGTTCTTC
v_gene: TRBV6-6; abundance: few; j_gene: TRBJ2-1; d_gene: NA; CDR3aa: CASTFPGPGTPNEQFF; CDR3nt: TGTGCCAGCACCTTCCCCGGCCCCGGGACCCCCAATGAGCAGTTCTTC
v_gene: TRBV7-9; abundance: NA; j_gene: TRBJ2-7; d_gene: NA; CDR3aa: CASRTNSNEQYF; CDR3nt: TGTGCCAGCAGGACTAATTCTAACGAGCAGTACTTC
v_gene: TRBV21-1; abundance: NA; j_gene: TRBJ2-7; d_gene: NA; CDR3aa: CASSKMEQGASHHEQYF; CDR3nt: TGTGCCAGCAGCAAAATGGAGCAGGGGGCGAGTCACCACGAGCAGTACTTC
v_gene: TRBV5-5; abundance: NA; j_gene: TRBJ2-1; d_gene: NA; CDR3aa: CASTAADPLHEQFF; CDR3nt: TGTGCCAGCACGGCAGCTGACCCGCTACATGAGCAGTTCTTC
v_gene: TRBV18; abundance: NA; j_gene: TRBJ1-5; d_gene: TRBD1; CDR3aa: CASSPPPGGGQPQHF; CDR3nt: TGTGCCAGCTCACCACCTCCAGGGGGCGGACAGCCCCAGCATTTT
v_gene: TRBV29-1; abundance: NA; j_gene: TRBJ1-1; d_gene: NA; CDR3aa: CSVSRGGEEAFF; CDR3nt: TGCAGCGTTTCCCGAGGAGGGGAAGAAGCTTTCTTT
v_gene: TRBV6-1; abundance: NA; j_gene: TRBJ1-2; d_gene: NA; CDR3aa: CASSEPGINYGYTF; CDR3nt: TGTGCCAGCAGTGAACCCGGGATTAACTATGGCTACACCTTC
v_gene: TRBV7-8; abundance: NA; j_gene: TRBJ1-1; d_gene: NA; CDR3aa: CASSLGRPMNTEAFF; CDR3nt: TGTGCCAGCAGTCTGGGGCGGCCAATGAACACTGAAGCTTTCTTT
v_gene: TRBV4-1; abundance: NA; j_gene: TRBJ1-4; d_gene: TRBD1; CDR3aa: CASSLYGTGTTNEKLFF; CDR3nt: TGCGCCAGCAGCTTATACGGGACAGGGACAACTAATGAAAAACTGTTTTTT